This T cell receptor (beta chain) was found in a study of blood T cell repertoires in COVID-19. For the study at large: Collection of acute and convalescent COVID-19 samples took place in the United States, Italy and Spain.

Trimming shortened V by 5 bases and J by 1 base, and 10 bases separated the two germline ends. The CDR3 runs to 14 residues. Germline-derived CDR1 and CDR2 are KGHDR and SFDVKD. Only in-frame clones appear in the TCRdb table, and some are missing; sequencing was by immunoSEQ multiplex PCR. This table holds about 210,000 clones, almost 85% found once. This chain joins TRBV24-1 and TRBJ1-1, with D possibly matching TRBD1 (6 bases). The sequence was collected from a woman between 50 and 59 years old with active or convalescent COVID-19. What was sequenced was peripheral blood. CDR3 residues: CATSGTGPNTEAFF. The CDR3 bases are TGTGCCACCAGTGGAACAGGGCCGAACACTGAAGCTTTCTTT.